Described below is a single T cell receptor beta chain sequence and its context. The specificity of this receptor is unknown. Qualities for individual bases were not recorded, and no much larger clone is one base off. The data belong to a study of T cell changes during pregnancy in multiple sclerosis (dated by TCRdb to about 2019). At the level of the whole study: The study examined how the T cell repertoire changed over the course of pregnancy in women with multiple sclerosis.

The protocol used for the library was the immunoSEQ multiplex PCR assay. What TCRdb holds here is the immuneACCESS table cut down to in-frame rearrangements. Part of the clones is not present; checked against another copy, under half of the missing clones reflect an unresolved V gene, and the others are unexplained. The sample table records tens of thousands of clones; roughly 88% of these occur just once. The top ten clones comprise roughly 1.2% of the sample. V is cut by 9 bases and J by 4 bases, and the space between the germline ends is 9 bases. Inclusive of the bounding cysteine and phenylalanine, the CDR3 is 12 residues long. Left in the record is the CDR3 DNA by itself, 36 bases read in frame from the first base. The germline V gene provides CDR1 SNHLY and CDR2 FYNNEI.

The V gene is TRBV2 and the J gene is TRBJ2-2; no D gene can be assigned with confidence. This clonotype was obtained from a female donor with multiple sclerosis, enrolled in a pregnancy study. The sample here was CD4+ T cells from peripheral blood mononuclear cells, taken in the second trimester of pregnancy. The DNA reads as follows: TGTGCCAGTAGAGCGATCACCGGGGAGCTGTTTTTT. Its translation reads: CASRAITGELFF.